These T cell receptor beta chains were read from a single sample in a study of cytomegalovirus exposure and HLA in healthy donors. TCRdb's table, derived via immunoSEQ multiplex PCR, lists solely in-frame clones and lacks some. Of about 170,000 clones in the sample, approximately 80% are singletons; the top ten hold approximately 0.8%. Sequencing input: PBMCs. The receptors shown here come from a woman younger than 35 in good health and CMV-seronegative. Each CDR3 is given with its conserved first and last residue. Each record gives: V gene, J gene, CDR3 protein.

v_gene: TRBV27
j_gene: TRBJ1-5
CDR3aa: CASSQGRGQPQHF

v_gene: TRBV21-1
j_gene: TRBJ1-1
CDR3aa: CASSKSDRGHVAEAFF

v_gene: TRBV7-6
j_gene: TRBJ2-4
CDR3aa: CASSLSPYTQREAQYF

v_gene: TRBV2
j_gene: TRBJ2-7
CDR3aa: CASQRGSSYGQYF

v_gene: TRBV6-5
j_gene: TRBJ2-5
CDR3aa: CASSYPGGAGYETQYF

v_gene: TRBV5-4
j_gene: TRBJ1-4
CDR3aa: CASSSTGGNEKLFF

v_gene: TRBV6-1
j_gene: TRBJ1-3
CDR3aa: CASSKGQNSGNTIYF

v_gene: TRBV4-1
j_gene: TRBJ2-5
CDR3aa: CASSQMFREKETQYF

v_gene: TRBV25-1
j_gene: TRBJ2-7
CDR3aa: CASSPQGGSYEQYF

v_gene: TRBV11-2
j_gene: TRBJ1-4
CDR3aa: CASSLDRTIGGKLFF

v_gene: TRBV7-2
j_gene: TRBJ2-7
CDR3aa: CASSSTASGSVGEQYF

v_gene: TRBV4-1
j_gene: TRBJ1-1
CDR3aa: CASSQDDSDTEAFF

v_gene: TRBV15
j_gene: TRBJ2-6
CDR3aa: CATNSDRMRPGANVLTF

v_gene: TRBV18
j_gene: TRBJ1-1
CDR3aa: CASSPAGNTEAFF

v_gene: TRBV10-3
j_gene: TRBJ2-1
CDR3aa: CAISKSLAGGDHGSYNEQFF

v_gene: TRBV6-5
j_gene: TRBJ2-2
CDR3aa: CASSRQVANTGELFF

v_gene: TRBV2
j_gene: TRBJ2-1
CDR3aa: CASSVLANEQFF

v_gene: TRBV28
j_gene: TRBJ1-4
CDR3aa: CASSRPGGTNEKLFF

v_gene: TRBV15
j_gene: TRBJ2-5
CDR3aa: CATSRSRGQEETQYF

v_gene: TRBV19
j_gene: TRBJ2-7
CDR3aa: CASSTLSGKLGEQYF

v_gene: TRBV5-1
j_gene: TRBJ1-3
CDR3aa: CASSYDSNSGNTIYF

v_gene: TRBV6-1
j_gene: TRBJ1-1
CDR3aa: CASTPTGVAGAEAFF

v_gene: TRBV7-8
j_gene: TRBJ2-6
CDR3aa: CASTPGLARSGANVLTF

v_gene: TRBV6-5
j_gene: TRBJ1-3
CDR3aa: CASSYSGRGNTIYF

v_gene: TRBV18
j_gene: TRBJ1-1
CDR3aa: CASSPTDRVGTEAFF

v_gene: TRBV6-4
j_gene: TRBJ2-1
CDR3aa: CASSSGLEGNEQFF

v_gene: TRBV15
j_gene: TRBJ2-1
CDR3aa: CATSRELADYNEQFF

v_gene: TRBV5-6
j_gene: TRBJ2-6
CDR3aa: CASSPWTGSGANVLTF

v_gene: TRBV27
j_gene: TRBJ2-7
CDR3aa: CASRTNTGLYEQYF

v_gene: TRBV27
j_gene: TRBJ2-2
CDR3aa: CASKWREGRVTGELFF

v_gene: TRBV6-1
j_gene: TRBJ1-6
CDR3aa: CASSEDRSSYNSPLHF

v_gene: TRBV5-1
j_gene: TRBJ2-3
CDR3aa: CASSLTRRQDTQYF

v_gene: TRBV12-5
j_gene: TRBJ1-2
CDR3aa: CASGLGDTDNYGYTF

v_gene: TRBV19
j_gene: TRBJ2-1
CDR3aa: CASRDGGLLIYNEQFF

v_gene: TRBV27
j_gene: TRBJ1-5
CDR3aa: CASRGAGNQPQHF